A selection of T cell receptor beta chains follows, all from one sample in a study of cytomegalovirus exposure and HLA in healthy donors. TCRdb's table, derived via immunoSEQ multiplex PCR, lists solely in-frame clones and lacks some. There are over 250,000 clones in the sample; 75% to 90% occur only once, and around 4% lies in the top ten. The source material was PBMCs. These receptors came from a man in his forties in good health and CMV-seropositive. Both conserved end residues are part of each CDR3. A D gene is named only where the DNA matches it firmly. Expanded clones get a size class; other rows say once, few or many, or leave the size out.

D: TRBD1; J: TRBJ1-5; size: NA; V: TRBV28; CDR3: CASSLDRAGGWSNQPQHF; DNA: TGTGCCAGCAGTTTAGATAGGGCAGGGGGCTGGAGCAATCAGCCCCAGCATTTT
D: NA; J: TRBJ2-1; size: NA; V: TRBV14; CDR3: CASSYRLQEGHEQFF; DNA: TGTGCCAGCAGCTACCGGCTGCAGGAAGGCCATGAGCAGTTCTTC
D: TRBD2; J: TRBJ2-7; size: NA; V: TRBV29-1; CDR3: CSVDKSGGSYEQYF; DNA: TGCAGCGTTGATAAGAGCGGGGGCTCCTACGAGCAGTACTTC
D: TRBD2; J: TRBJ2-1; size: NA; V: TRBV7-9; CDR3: CASSSGIWEGQNEQFF; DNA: TGTGCCAGCAGCTCCGGGATATGGGAGGGCCAGAATGAGCAGTTCTTC
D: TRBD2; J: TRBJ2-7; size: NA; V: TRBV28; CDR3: CASRKGSGVQNEQYF; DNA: TGTGCCAGCAGAAAGGGTAGCGGGGTCCAAAACGAGCAGTACTTC
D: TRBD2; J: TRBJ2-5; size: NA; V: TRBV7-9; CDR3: CASSLVPSGRNETQYF; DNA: TGTGCCAGCAGCTTAGTACCTAGCGGGAGGAATGAGACCCAGTACTTC
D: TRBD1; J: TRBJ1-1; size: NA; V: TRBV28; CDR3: CAIDRGTGTTEAFF; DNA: TGTGCCATCGACAGGGGAACGGGTACCACTGAAGCTTTCTTT
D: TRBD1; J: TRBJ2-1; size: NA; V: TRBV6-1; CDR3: CASSARTGVYNEQFF; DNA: TGTGCCAGCAGTGCTAGGACAGGGGTCTACAATGAGCAGTTCTTC
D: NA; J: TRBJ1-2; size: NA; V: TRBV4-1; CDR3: CASSQDENTNYGYTF; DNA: TGCGCCAGCAGCCAAGATGAGAATACTAACTATGGCTACACCTTC
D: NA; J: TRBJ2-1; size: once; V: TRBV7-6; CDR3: CASSLGTSASEQFF; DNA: TGTGCCAGCAGCTTAGGGACATCTGCAAGTGAGCAGTTCTTC
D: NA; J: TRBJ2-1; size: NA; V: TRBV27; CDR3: CASSLYSPNNEQFF; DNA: TGTGCCAGCAGTTTATACTCCCCGAACAATGAGCAGTTCTTC
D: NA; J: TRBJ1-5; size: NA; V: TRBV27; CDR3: CASSFAGNQPQHF; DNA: TGTGCCAGCAGTTTCGCAGGGAATCAGCCCCAGCATTTT
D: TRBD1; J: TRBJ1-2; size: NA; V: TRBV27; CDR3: CASSLYRQGGNYGYTF; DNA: TGTGCCAGCAGTTTATACCGACAGGGCGGTAACTATGGCTACACCTTC
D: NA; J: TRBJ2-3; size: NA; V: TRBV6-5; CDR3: CASSYSPVTDTQYF; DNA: TGTGCCAGCAGTTACTCTCCGGTAACAGATACGCAGTATTTT
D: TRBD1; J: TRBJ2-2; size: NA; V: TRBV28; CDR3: CASSWGGTGAGELFF; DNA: TGTGCCAGCAGTTGGGGCGGGACAGGGGCCGGGGAGCTGTTTTTT
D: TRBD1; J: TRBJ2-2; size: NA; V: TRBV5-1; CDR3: CASSLAPGTGNTGELFF; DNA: TGCGCCAGCAGCTTGGCCCCCGGGACAGGGAACACCGGGGAGCTGTTTTTT
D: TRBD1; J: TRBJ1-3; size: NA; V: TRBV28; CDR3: CASRLTGQAGAGNTIYF; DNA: TGTGCCAGCAGGTTGACCGGACAGGCTGGTGCTGGAAACACCATATATTTT
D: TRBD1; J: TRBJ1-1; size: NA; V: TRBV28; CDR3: CASSLQGAGTEAFF; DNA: TGTGCCAGCAGTCTACAGGGGGCCGGGACTGAAGCTTTCTTT
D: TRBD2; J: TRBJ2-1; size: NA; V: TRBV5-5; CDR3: CASSLGLAGGYEQFF; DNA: TGTGCCAGCAGCTTGGGACTAGCGGGAGGTTATGAGCAGTTCTTC
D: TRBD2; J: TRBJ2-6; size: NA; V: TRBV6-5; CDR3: CASLAGVGANVLTF; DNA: TGTGCCAGCCTAGCGGGAGTTGGGGCCAACGTCCTGACTTTC
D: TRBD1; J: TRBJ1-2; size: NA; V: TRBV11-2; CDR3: CASSFTRTGGDYGYTF; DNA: TGTGCCAGCAGCTTTACCCGGACAGGGGGTGACTATGGCTACACCTTC
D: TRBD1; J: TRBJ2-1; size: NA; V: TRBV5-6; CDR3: CASSLGQANEQFF; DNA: TGTGCCAGCAGCTTAGGACAGGCCAATGAGCAGTTCTTC
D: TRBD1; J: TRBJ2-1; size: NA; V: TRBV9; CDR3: CASSVASGQGLYEQFF; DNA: TGTGCCAGCAGCGTAGCCTCTGGACAGGGCTTATATGAGCAGTTCTTC
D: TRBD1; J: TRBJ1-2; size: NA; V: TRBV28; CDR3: CASTLDRGYGYTF; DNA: TGTGCCAGCACCCTTGACAGGGGCTATGGCTACACCTTC
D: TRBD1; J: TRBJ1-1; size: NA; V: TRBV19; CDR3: CASSMGGTGSGFAEAFF; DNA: TGTGCCAGTAGTATGGGGGGGACAGGGTCGGGATTTGCTGAAGCTTTCTTT
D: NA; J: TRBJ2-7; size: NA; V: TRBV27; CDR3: CASSLGHYYEQYF; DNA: TGTGCCAGCAGTTTAGGACACTACTACGAGCAGTACTTC
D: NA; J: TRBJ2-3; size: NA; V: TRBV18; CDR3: CASSPQGSPTDTQYF; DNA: TGTGCCAGCTCACCACAGGGGTCTCCCACAGATACGCAGTATTTT
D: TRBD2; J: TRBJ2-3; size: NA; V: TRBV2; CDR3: CASRATGTSGRTDTQYF; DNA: TGTGCCAGCAGGGCTACAGGGACTAGCGGCCGCACAGATACGCAGTATTTT
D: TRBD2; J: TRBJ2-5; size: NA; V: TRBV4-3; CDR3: CASSQDPRGLATETQYF; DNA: TGCGCCAGCAGCCAAGACCCTAGGGGACTAGCTACAGAGACCCAGTACTTC
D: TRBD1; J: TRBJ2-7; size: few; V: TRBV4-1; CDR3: CASSKGQTYEQYF; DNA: TGCGCCAGCAGCAAGGGACAGACCTACGAGCAGTACTTC
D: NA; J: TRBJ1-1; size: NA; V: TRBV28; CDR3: CASSLLQSPATFF; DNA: TGTGCCAGCAGTCTGTTACAGTCCCCGGCGACTTTCTTT
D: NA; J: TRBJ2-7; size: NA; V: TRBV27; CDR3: CASSLGPALGEQYF; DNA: TGTGCCAGCAGTTTAGGGCCAGCTCTCGGTGAGCAGTACTTC
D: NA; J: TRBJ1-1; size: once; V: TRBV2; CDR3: CASSPTSGTLFYTEAFF; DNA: TGTGCCAGCAGCCCCACTTCCGGGACACTTTTTTACACTGAAGCTTTCTTT